The table lists the clone carrying this T cell receptor (beta chain) with a few counts. Its antigen remains unidentified. The data originate from a study of T cells after yellow fever vaccination. Whole-study context: The SMART-Seq v4 Ultra Low Input method served to prepare the low-cell-number fractions. Study-wide results and limits: Primary-vaccination clones mostly resurfaced post-booster (around 95% CD4, roughly 90% CD8).

TCRdb analysed the 5' RACE reads with MiXCR anew, one entry per CDR3 protein. The sample carries 450,000 to 650,000 distinct CDR3 sequences, 21% recorded once. Sequenced here: PBMCs, sampled around 3 weeks after the first yellow fever vaccination. The receptor comes from a man aged 18 to 30 who received the YFV17D yellow fever vaccine.

The CDR3 protein is CASSLSGGMYNEQFF. DNA of the CDR3: TGTGCCAGCAGTTTAAGCGGGGGAATGTACAATGAGCAGTTCTTC. The chain recombines TRBV27 with TRBJ2-1; 8 bases map to TRBD2. V lost 2 bases, J lost 4 bases, and 4 bases stayed unmatched. Germline assignment: CDR1 MNHEY and CDR2 SMNVEV (reference sequence). The CDR3 is made up of 15 amino acids.